The 23 T cell receptor beta chains reported below all come from one sample, sequenced in a study of shared clonotypes between healthy human individuals. Some clones are missing from TCRdb's copy, which holds only in-frame ones; the method was immunoSEQ multiplex PCR. The sample lists 2,100,000 or so clones, approximately 94% occurring once. The sequencing sample was made of naive CD4+ T cells sorted from blood. Stated subset: CD45RA+ positively selected. These receptors were obtained from a man in his late teens or twenties in good health.

This chain uses TRBV9 with TRBJ2-7; TRBD2 agrees at 8 bases. From germline, CDR1 is SGDLS and CDR2 YYNGEE. V gave up 4 bases and J gave up 12 bases; unmatched junction bases: 6. This CDR3 region has 11 residues. For the CDR3, the DNA is TGTGCCAGCAGCCCGGGGACTAGTTTGTACTTC. Its protein is CASSPGTSLYF.

The chain employs TRBV9 and TRBJ2-7, with D maybe TRBD2 (6 bases). There are 13 residues in the CDR3. V lost 0 bases, J lost 7 bases, and 11 bases lay in between. CDR1 and CDR2 (germline): SGDLS, YYNGEE. The CDR3 region is CASSVGPREEQYF. The CDR3 nucleotides read TGTGCCAGCAGCGTAGGTCCTCGGGAGGAGCAGTACTTC.

A note on this clone: At one boundary the junction diverges from the germline segment, which might be a read error. The V gene is TRBV11-2, the J gene TRBJ1-2; 11 positions agree with TRBD1. Germline CDR1 reads SGHAT; CDR2 reads FQNNGV. The CDR3 has 15 amino acids. The CDR3 loop is CANSSRTGGAGGYTF. The CDR3 DNA reads TGTGCCAACAGCTCACGGACAGGGGGCGCGGGTGGCTACACCTTC.

The chain is built from TRBV11-3 and TRBJ1-6; no firm D call. V gave up 4 bases and J gave up 8 bases, with 9 bases separating them. Germline V gene data show CDR1 as SGHNT and CDR2 as YENEEA. The CDR3 covers 13 residues. Written as DNA, the CDR3 is TGTGCCAGCAGCTCCGGACGGGATTCACCCCTCCACTTT. This codes for CASSSGRDSPLHF.

The V and J genes are TRBV21-1 and TRBJ2-7. TRBV21-1 is marked as a pseudogene. The length of the CDR3 is 15 residues. This CDR3 reads CASSPPGQAYYEQYF. CDR3 coding DNA: TGTGCCAGCAGCCCCCCCGGGCAGGCCTACTACGAGCAGTACTTC.

The chain links TRBV7-2 to TRBJ1-2; 9 positions match TRBD1. Germline V gene data show CDR1 as SGHTA and CDR2 as FQGNSA. The CDR3 is made up of 16 amino acids. With V trimmed by 5 bases and J by 8 bases, 15 bases remained unmatched. The CDR3 reads CASSPTGGEILGGYTF. CDR3 nucleotide sequence: TGTGCCAGCAGCCCCACAGGGGGCGAGATTTTGGGCGGCTACACCTTC.

Only a few counts were recorded for this clone. The sample holds other DNA sequences that translate to the same CDR3. The chain combines TRBV28 with TRBJ2-2; no firm D call. The CDR3 covers 12 residues. Germline values: CDR1 MDHEN, CDR2 SYDVKM. V gave up 5 bases and J gave up 4 bases, with 5 bases separating them. CDR3 in amino acids: CASSLSTGELFF. The CDR3 coding sequence is TGTGCCAGCAGTCTATCCACCGGGGAGCTGTTTTTT.

The CDR3 sequence: CAWEGSTGELFF. The CDR3 coding sequence is TGTGCCTGGGAGGGGAGCACCGGGGAGCTGTTTTTT. The chain uses TRBV30 and TRBJ2-2; D possibly uses TRBD1 or TRBD2 (5 bases each). The germline V and J ends were trimmed by 5 bases and 4 bases, with 8 bases remaining between them. Germline V gene sequence: CDR1 GTSNPN, CDR2 SVGIG (reference sequence). The CDR3 extends over 12 amino acids.

The chain has TRBV28 and TRBJ2-1; 9 bases align to TRBD2. Per the germline V gene, CDR1 is MDHEN and CDR2 is SYDVKM. The CDR3 spans 15 residues. The V and J ends lost 6 bases and 6 bases, in that order; junction bases with no gene match: 9. CDR3: CASSSGTSRVNEQFF. CDR3 DNA: TGTGCCAGCAGCTCCGGGACTAGCAGGGTCAATGAGCAGTTCTTC.

The chain combines TRBV13 with TRBJ1-1; 10 nucleotides line up with TRBD1. The trim removed 3 bases at V and 5 bases at J, leaving 6 bases unmatched. The CDR3 has 15 residues. Germline V gene data show CDR1 as PRHDT and CDR2 as FYEKMQ (reference sequence). CDR3 amino acids: CASSLEPGQGTEAFF. CDR3 bases: TGTGCCAGCAGCTTGGAGCCGGGACAGGGGACTGAAGCTTTCTTT.

V and J are TRBV9 and TRBJ2-1, with 10 bases fitting TRBD1. From germline, CDR1 is SGDLS and CDR2 YYNGEE. The CDR3 loop spans 15 amino acids. V trimming: 3 bases; J trimming: 6 bases; junction bases outside the gene matches: 6. The CDR3: CASSADRGLVNEQFF. DNA of the CDR3: TGTGCCAGCAGCGCTGACAGGGGGCTGGTCAATGAGCAGTTCTTC.

CDR3: CASSSQGLGDTQYF. The CDR3 bases are TGCGCCAGCAGTTCCCAGGGGCTAGGAGATACGCAGTATTTT. J is TRBJ2-3 and V is TRBV10-1, with D possibly being TRBD1 (6 bases). Deletions cut 5 bases from V and 5 bases from J, with 14 bases between. Germline-derived CDR1 and CDR2 are WNHNN and SYGVQD (reference sequence). CDR3 size: 14 residues.

This chain joins TRBV28 and TRBJ1-2, with a weak D call TRBD1 (5 bases). Germline V gene data show CDR1 as MDHEN and CDR2 as SYDVKM. The CDR3 is 15 amino acids. The V end was cut by 5 bases, the J end by 8 bases, with 21 bases between. CDR3: CASSPQDTGPWGYTF. CDR3 sequence (DNA): TGTGCCAGCAGTCCCCAGGACACCGGCCCTTGGGGCTACACCTTC.

The chain is built from TRBV18 and TRBJ1-2, with D perhaps matching TRBD1 (6 bases). This CDR3 comprises 13 residues. Germline CDR1 and CDR2: KGHSH and LQKENI. V was cut by 4 bases and J by 7 bases, with 13 bases left in between. The CDR3: CASSLTTGSGYTF. The CDR3 DNA follows: TGTGCCAGCTCACTAACGACAGGCAGTGGCTACACCTTC.

The gene calls are TRBV2 and TRBJ2-3, with 7 bases lining up with TRBD2. CDR3 length: 12 amino acids. Germline assignment: CDR1 SNHLY and CDR2 FYNNEI. J was trimmed by 8 bases and V by 4 bases; bases with no gene match: 3. The CDR3 DNA is TGTGCCAGCAGTGGGGGGGGTGTTACGCAGTATTTT. Amino acids: CASSGGGVTQYF.

The chain couples TRBV18 to TRBJ2-1; TRBD2 matches at 11 bases. Per the germline V gene, CDR1 is KGHSH and CDR2 is LQKENI. The J segment lost 4 bases and the V segment lost 2 bases, leaving 7 bases of the junction unmatched. The CDR3 is made up of 17 amino acids. CDR3 DNA: TGTGCCAGCTCACCAGCTGGAGGGACTAGCGGTTACAATGAGCAGTTCTTC. Its protein product is CASSPAGGTSGYNEQFF.

The rearrangement uses TRBV5-6 and TRBJ2-5, with D perhaps matching TRBD1 (6 bases). V gave up 3 bases and J gave up 3 bases, with 9 bases separating them. The CDR3 totals 13 residues. Germline CDR1 and CDR2: SGHDT and YYEEEE. For the CDR3, the DNA is TGTGCCAGCAGCTCCGCAGGGGAAGAGACCCAGTACTTC. Amino acid sequence: CASSSAGEETQYF.

The V and J genes are TRBV5-3 and TRBJ2-1; 14 bases align to TRBD2. TRBV5-3 is given ORF status, its function remaining uncertain. The ends lost 3 bases at V and 7 bases at J; junction bases unmatched: 9. The length of the CDR3 is 17 residues. The DNA of the CDR3 is TGTGCCAGAAGCTCCACAGGGACTAGCGGGGGCGAGAATGAGCAGTTCTTC. Amino acids: CARSSTGTSGGENEQFF.

The J gene is TRBJ1-1, the V gene TRBV21-1. TRBV21-1 has pseudogene status. The CDR3 spans 13 residues. This CDR3 reads CASSSLGETEAFF. Written as DNA, the CDR3 is TGTGCCAGCAGCTCCCTTGGGGAGACTGAAGCTTTCTTT.

The chain carries TRBV2 and TRBJ2-7, with D unclear. The CDR3 totals 13 residues. Between the trimmed V and J ends, which lost 5 bases and 3 bases, there was a span of 11 bases. Germline loops: CDR1 SNHLY, CDR2 FYNNEI. CDR3 sequence (DNA): TGTGCCAGCAGTAGATCCAAAATCTACGAGCAGTACTTC. This gives the protein CASSRSKIYEQYF.

The chain links TRBV4-2 to TRBJ2-3; TRBD2 matches 11 bases. The CDR3 runs 17 residues. The V segment lost 4 bases and the J segment 0 bases; nucleotides outside the gene matches: 6. Germline loops: CDR1 LGHNA, CDR2 YNFKEQ. The CDR3 DNA reads as TGTGCCAGCAGCCCGTGGACTAGCGGGTCTAGCACAGATACGCAGTATTTT. Translated: CASSPWTSGSSTDTQYF.

This clone was seen just once. The chain links TRBV7-8 to TRBJ2-1; weak D call: TRBD1 (5 bases). V was shortened by 1 base and J by 1 base, with 11 bases between the two germline ends. Germline lookup yields CDR1 SGHVS and CDR2 FQNEAQ. CDR3 size: 16 residues. In DNA, the CDR3 is TGTGCCAGCAGCTTAGGTCAGGGAAGGTCCTACAATGAGCAGTTCTTC. It is translated as CASSLGQGRSYNEQFF.

The chain joins TRBV6-5 to TRBJ2-2; D may correspond to TRBD1 or TRBD2 (6 bases each). Germline CDR1 reads MNHEY; CDR2 reads SVGAGI. This CDR3 spans 16 amino acids. Trimming stripped 0 bases from V and 5 bases from J, with 13 bases between. CDR3 coding DNA: TGTGCCAGCAGTTACTCACAGGGAGGAAGGACCGGGGAGCTGTTTTTT. The encoded protein is CASSYSQGGRTGELFF.